This T cell receptor beta chain was recorded in a study of T cell responses to AZD1222 COVID-19 vaccine. TCRdb's copy holds only in-frame clones and misses some; the assay was immunoSEQ multiplex PCR. This table has some 130,000 clones, roughly 90% appearing once. The CDR3 is 18 amino acids. Germline V gene data show CDR1 as LNHDA and CDR2 as SQIVND (reference sequence). Trimming shortened V by 3 bases and J by 4 bases, and 19 bases separated the two germline ends. The origin of this receptor is an adult in good health. Sample: peripheral blood, taken on day 0 of AZD1222 vaccination. J is TRBJ1-6 and V is TRBV19; perhaps TRBD1 as D (5 bases). The DNA for the CDR3 is TGTGCCAGTAGTATCCGGGATCACGGGACCGGGTATAATTCACCCCTCCACTTT. It specifies CASSIRDHGTGYNSPLHF.